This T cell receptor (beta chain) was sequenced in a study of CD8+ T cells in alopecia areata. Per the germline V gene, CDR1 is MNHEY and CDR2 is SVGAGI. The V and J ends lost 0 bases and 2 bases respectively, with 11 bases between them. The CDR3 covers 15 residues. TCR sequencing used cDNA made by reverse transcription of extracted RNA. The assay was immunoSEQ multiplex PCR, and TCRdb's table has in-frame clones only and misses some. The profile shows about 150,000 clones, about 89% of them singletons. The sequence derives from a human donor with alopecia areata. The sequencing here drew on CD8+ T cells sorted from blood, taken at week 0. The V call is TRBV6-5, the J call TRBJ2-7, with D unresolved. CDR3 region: CASSYSGLRAYEQYF. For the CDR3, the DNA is TGTGCCAGCAGTTACTCGGGTCTACGAGCCTACGAGCAGTACTTC.